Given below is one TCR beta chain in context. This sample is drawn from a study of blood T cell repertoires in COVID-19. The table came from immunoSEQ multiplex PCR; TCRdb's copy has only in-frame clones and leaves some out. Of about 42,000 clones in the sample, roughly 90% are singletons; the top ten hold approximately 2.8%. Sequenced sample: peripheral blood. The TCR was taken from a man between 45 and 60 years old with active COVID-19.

The CDR3 DNA reads as TGTGCCACCTCCCACGGCAGGGAGGGAGATACGCAGTATTTT. Encoded protein: CATSHGREGDTQYF. V usage is TRBV7-3 and J usage is TRBJ2-3; TRBD2 matches at 7 bases. In germline, CDR1 is SGHTA, CDR2 FQGTGA. This CDR3 is 14 amino acids long. The trim removed 10 bases at V and 5 bases at J, leaving 12 bases unmatched.